In this sample, the clone carrying this T cell receptor (beta chain) turned up a few times. What it binds is unknown. This record comes from a study of beta chain features in type 1 diabetes. Overall study findings and caveats: Any HLA type influence on TCRB rearrangement was left unresolved here. Within patients, naive, central memory and Treg TCRB repertoires seemed more similar than within healthy donors. The study found moderately but significantly shorter TCRB CDR3s in all four CD4+ subsets of Type 1 diabetes patients.

Every isolated RNA sample was fully reverse transcribed, so sequencing captured expressed TCRB transcripts. Sequencing used immunoSEQ multiplex PCR; TCRdb keeps in-frame clones, though not all of them. The sample has 300,000 or so clones; around 9.7% are singletons. Deletions cut 0 bases from V and 8 bases from J, with 8 bases between. Germline lookup yields CDR1 SEHNR and CDR2 FQNEAQ (reference sequence). The CDR3 has 13 amino acids. The sample taken for sequencing was central memory CD4+ T cells from blood. The V call is TRBV7-9, the J call TRBJ2-1; D not certain. The clonotype comes from a man aged 25-45 years with type 1 diabetes. Here the CDR3 reads CASSLAFGDEQFF. For the CDR3, the DNA is TGTGCCAGCAGCTTAGCGTTCGGTGATGAGCAGTTCTTC. The whole variable domain, remainder taken from reference TRBV7-9 and TRBJ2-1, is DTGVSQNPRHKITKRGQNVTFRCDPISEHNRLYWYRQTLGQGPEFLTYFQNEAQLEKSRLLSDRFSAERPKGSFSTLEIQRTEQGDSAMYLCASSLAFGDEQFFGPGTRLTVL.